This T cell receptor (beta chain) was identified in a study of blood T cell repertoires in COVID-19. The overall study: Samples came from the United States, Italy and Spain, spanning acute and convalescent COVID-19. Sources were T cells, B-cell-depleted T cells, or PBMCs; the material itself was cDNA or gDNA.

Those who participated ranged in age from about 18 to 89 years and resided in under 25 US areas. Original methodology: Nucleated cell number was recorded as an estimate derived from reference gene primer amplification. Some clones are missing from TCRdb's copy, which holds only in-frame ones; the method was immunoSEQ multiplex PCR. The DNA gave D and trimming, while V, J and clone size come from that table. The data contain around 160,000 clones, 84% of them singletons. V gave up 7 bases and J gave up 8 bases, with 14 bases separating them. The CDR3 totals 12 residues. Germline V gene lookup returns CDR1 MGHRA and CDR2 YSYEKL.

Sequencing input: PBMCs or T cells enriched from blood (not recorded which). The receptor was derived from a woman aged 50 to 60 who had been exposed to COVID-19. The chain couples TRBV4-1 to TRBJ1-2, with D perhaps TRBD1 (6 bases). CDR3 nucleotide sequence: TGCGCCAGCAAACAGGGCAGTGAGGGCTACACCTTC. Translated, it gives CASKQGSEGYTF.